The 13 T cell receptor beta chains given below trace back to one sample, sequenced in a study of blood T cells in healthy people across ages. Primed by a sample-barcoded 5' primer and a J-beta primer mix, a second PCR proceeded for about 6 to 11 cycles. TCRdb ran MiXCR on the 5' RACE reads and lists one entry per CDR3 protein. Of about 970,000 distinct CDR3 sequences in the sample, roughly 51% are singletons; the top ten hold over 20%. The source material was blood. These receptors were taken from a woman aged 55-75 years in good health.

The chain is built from TRBV18 and TRBJ1-5, with a possible D match to TRBD1 (5 bases). Germline assignment: CDR1 KGHSH and CDR2 LQKENI. Trimming removed 1 base at V and 5 bases at J, with 9 bases between. The CDR3 covers 14 residues. The CDR3 protein is CASSPRGRDQPQHF. In DNA, the CDR3 is TGTGCCAGCTCACCACGGGGCAGGGATCAGCCCCAGCATTTT.

The chain has TRBV24-1 and TRBJ2-5; D is ambiguous. The germline CDR1 and CDR2 sequences are KGHDR and SFDVKD. V gave up 2 bases and J gave up 5 bases, with 5 bases separating them. CDR3 size: 12 residues. CDR3 coding DNA: TGTGCCACCAGTGATTCGCGGGAGACCCAGTACTTC. Amino acid sequence: CATSDSRETQYF.

This clonotype has only a few counts. This rearrangement joins TRBV6-6 to TRBJ2-7; 13 bases line up with TRBD2. The CDR3 consists of 16 residues. V lost 7 bases and J lost 2; bases outside the gene matches: 8. CDR1 MNHNY and CDR2 SVGAGI come from the germline V gene (reference sequence). The CDR3, as DNA: TGTGCCAGCACTGGACTAGCGGGAGTGAGGGCCTACGAGCAGTACTTC. Translated, it gives CASTGLAGVRAYEQYF.

The gene calls are TRBV28 and TRBJ2-4; a possible D gene is TRBD2 (6 bases). The J call may be incorrect, as the DNA end agrees better with TRBJ2-7. Germline CDR1 MDHEN, CDR2 SYDVKM. The CDR3 contains 14 residues. This CDR3 reads CASSSSGLQYEQYF. The CDR3 coding sequence is TGTGCCAGCAGCTCCTCGGGACTTCAATACGAGCAGTACTTC.

This clonotype showed up just a few times. The V and J genes are TRBV15 and TRBJ2-1; the D call may be TRBD1 or TRBD2 (5 bases each). The germline V gene encodes CDR1 LNHNV and CDR2 YYDKDF (reference sequence). V was trimmed by 0 bases and J by 8 bases, leaving 17 bases between them. CDR3 length: 16 amino acids. The CDR3 nucleotides are TGTGCCACCAGCAGAGATTCGACGGTGGGGGAGCATGAGCAGTTCTTC. Translation: CATSRDSTVGEHEQFF.

The chain is built from TRBV7-3 and TRBJ2-1; tentative D call: TRBD2 (5 bases). The CDR3 contains 14 residues. The V end lost 5 bases, the J end lost 4 bases, and 12 bases lay between the germline ends. Looked up from germline, CDR1 is SGHTA and CDR2 is FQGTGA. CDR3 sequence reads: CASSLQAAYNEQFF. CDR3 coding DNA: TGTGCCAGCAGCCTTCAAGCGGCATACAATGAGCAGTTCTTC.

This clonotype was detected once. V and J are TRBV6-1 and TRBJ2-3; D might be TRBD1 or TRBD2, each matching 6 bases. This CDR3 is 18 amino acids long. CDR1 and CDR2 from the germline V gene are MNHNS and SASEGT. V lost 6 bases and J lost 0, with 22 bases in between. CDR3: CASSHGGLAVASTDTQYF. CDR3 DNA: TGTGCCAGCAGCCACGGGGGCCTAGCTGTGGCTAGCACAGATACGCAGTATTTT.

The rearrangement joins TRBV20-1 to TRBJ1-4; 8 bases agree with TRBD1. The CDR3 runs 15 residues. Per the germline V gene, CDR1 is DFQATT and CDR2 is SNEGSKA (reference sequence). V gave up 5 bases and J gave up 0 bases; unmatched junction bases: 5. The CDR3 DNA is TGCAGTGCTTCAGGGGGCCTGGCAACTAATGAAAAACTGTTTTTT. Translating gives CSASGGLATNEKLFF.

This clonotype was detected only a few times. The V and J genes are TRBV6-6 and TRBJ2-1; D call uncertain. V lost 2 bases and J lost 8, with 4 bases in between. CDR3 size: 11 residues. Germline V gives CDR1 MNHNY, CDR2 SVGAGI (reference sequence). CDR3 region: CASSYRDEQFF. CDR3 sequence (DNA): TGTGCCAGCAGTTACAGGGATGAGCAGTTCTTC.

In this sample, this clonotype turned up a few times. The V call is TRBV5-5, the J call TRBJ1-6, with D unclear. The germline gives CDR1 SGHKS, CDR2 YYEKEE (reference sequence). Trimming removed 0 bases at V and 5 bases at J, with 12 bases between. There are 16 residues in the CDR3. CDR3 sequence (DNA): TGTGCCAGCAGCTTGGGCTCAGAGCGCCATAATTCACCCCTCCACTTT. Protein product: CASSLGSERHNSPLHF.

J is TRBJ2-1 and V is TRBV20-1; 9 bases match TRBD2. Germline V gene data show CDR1 as DFQATT and CDR2 as SNEGSKA (reference sequence). V lost 3 bases, J lost 5 bases, and 5 bases stayed unmatched. The length of the CDR3 is 14 residues. DNA for the CDR3: TGCAGTGCTAGCGGCGGGAGGGCAAACAATGAGCAGTTCTTC. Protein: CSASGGRANNEQFF.

This clonotype has at least ten counts. This chain connects TRBV20-1 to TRBJ2-7; 8 bases align to TRBD1. The CDR3 contains 14 residues. In germline, CDR1 is DFQATT, CDR2 SNEGSKA (reference sequence). The J segment lost 7 bases and the V segment lost 5 bases, leaving 13 bases of the junction unmatched. The CDR3 DNA reads as TGCAGTGCTTTGCCGGGACAGGTGGTGAGGGAGCAGTACTTC. Translation: CSALPGQVVREQYF.

This chain joins TRBV7-9 and TRBJ2-1, with D maybe TRBD2 (5 bases). Germline CDR1 and CDR2: SEHNR and FQNEAQ (reference sequence). CDR3 length equals 13 residues. Trimming took 1 base from V and 9 from J, leaving 10 bases between them. CDR3 sequence reads: CASSLGSGVEQFF. DNA of the CDR3: TGTGCCAGCAGCTTAGGGTCCGGGGTTGAGCAGTTCTTC. Full variable domain (outside the CDR3, taken from reference TRBV7-9 and TRBJ2-1): DTGVSQNPRHKITKRGQNVTFRCDPISEHNRLYWYRQTLGQGPEFLTYFQNEAQLEKSRLLSDRFSAERPKGSFSTLEIQRTEQGDSAMYLCASSLGSGVEQFFGPGTRLTVL.